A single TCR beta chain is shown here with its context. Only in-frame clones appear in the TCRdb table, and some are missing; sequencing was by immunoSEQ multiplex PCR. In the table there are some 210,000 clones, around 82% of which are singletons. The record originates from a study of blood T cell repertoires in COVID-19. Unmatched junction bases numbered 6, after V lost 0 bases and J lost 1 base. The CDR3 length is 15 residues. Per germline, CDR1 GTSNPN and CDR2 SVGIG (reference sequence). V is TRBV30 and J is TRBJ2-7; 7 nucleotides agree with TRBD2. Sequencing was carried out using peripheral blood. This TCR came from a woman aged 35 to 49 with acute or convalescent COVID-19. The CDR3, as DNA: TGTGCCTGGAGTGTGGGGGGGACCGCATCCTACGAGCAGTACTTC. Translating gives CAWSVGGTASYEQYF.